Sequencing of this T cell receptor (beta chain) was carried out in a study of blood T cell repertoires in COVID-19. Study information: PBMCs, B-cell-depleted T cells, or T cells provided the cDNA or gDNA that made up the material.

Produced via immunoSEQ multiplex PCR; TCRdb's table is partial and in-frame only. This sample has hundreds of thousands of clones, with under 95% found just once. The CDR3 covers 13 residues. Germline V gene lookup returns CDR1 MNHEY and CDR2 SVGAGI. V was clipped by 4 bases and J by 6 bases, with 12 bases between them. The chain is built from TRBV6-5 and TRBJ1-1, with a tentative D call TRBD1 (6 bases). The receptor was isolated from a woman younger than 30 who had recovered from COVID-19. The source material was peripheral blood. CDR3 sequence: CASSSFGQSEAFF. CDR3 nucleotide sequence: TGTGCCAGCAGTTCCTTCGGACAGTCTGAAGCTTTCTTT.